This TCR beta chain was recovered during a study of blood T cell repertoires in COVID-19. The CDR3 is 15 amino acids. V was clipped by 3 bases and J by 13 bases, with 19 bases between them. In germline, CDR1 is SNHLY, CDR2 FYNNEI. This clone has just a few counts. Original analysis: How many nucleated cells were present was estimated from reference gene primer amplification. Libraries were prepared by immunoSEQ multiplex PCR; TCRdb keeps only in-frame clonotypes and omits some of them. That table supplies the V and J calls and clone size; D and trimming were determined from the DNA. The sample includes 140,000 or so clones, approximately 90% seen only once; the top ten take around 10%.

The genes are TRBV2 and TRBJ1-6; a weak D match, TRBD1 (5 bases). Input material: peripheral blood. This TCR came from a woman older than 75 with acute or convalescent COVID-19. In DNA form, the CDR3 reads TGTGCCAGCAGTGAGGGGGGACTGACCCCGATGCCCCTCCACTTT. This translates into CASSEGGLTPMPLHF.